This is a list of T cell receptor beta chains from one sample in a study of graft-versus-host responses after intestinal transplantation. Generated by immunoSEQ multiplex PCR, the TCRdb table keeps only in-frame clones and is missing some. The sample lists 12,000 to 15,000 clones, roughly a third occurring once. The specimen was alloreactive CD8+ T cells from a mixed lymphocyte reaction culture, collected before intestinal transplant. These receptors were taken from a human patient who received an intestinal transplant. CDR3s include the opening cysteine and the closing phenylalanine or tryptophan. Rows give clone size only sometimes, using once, few, many, or a class for an expanded clone.

v_call: TRBV15; clone_size: NA; j_call: TRBJ2-6; cdr3_aa: CATSREDSLYSGANVLTF
v_call: TRBV15; clone_size: NA; j_call: TRBJ1-5; cdr3_aa: CATSYDAGEGWPQHF
v_call: TRBV4-3; clone_size: NA; j_call: TRBJ2-1; cdr3_aa: CASSQVLGGNEQFF
v_call: TRBV11-3; clone_size: NA; j_call: TRBJ2-7; cdr3_aa: CASSLPLSYEQYF
v_call: TRBV4-1; clone_size: NA; j_call: TRBJ1-6; cdr3_aa: CASSQSGGPYNSPPHF
v_call: TRBV4-3; clone_size: once; j_call: TRBJ2-2; cdr3_aa: CASSPGTGWNGELFF
v_call: TRBV7-6; clone_size: NA; j_call: NA; cdr3_aa: CASSLDTVGATGDLGEQYF
v_call: TRBV4-3; clone_size: few; j_call: TRBJ2-3; cdr3_aa: CASSQDEGQVTDTQYF
v_call: TRBV5-6; clone_size: NA; j_call: TRBJ1-6; cdr3_aa: CASSLVGSANSPLHF
v_call: TRBV7-9; clone_size: few; j_call: TRBJ2-7; cdr3_aa: CASSPTAAYEQYF